Shown below are 22 T cell receptor beta chains from a single sample sequenced in a study of T cell repertoires in cytomegalovirus infection. TCRdb reprocessed the reads via MiXCR and lists one record per CDR3 protein. Counted here are about 110,000 distinct CDR3 sequences, roughly 9.1% occurring once; the ten biggest clones make up approximately 33%. Antigens for these TCRs are unknown. What was sequenced was PBMCs, sequenced either directly or after in vitro stimulation (not recorded which). The receptors stem from a human donor in good health (CMV status not recorded). Some clones in this sample may be carry-over from other donors' samples.

The table lists this clonotype with many counts. This chain links TRBV7-2 with TRBJ2-1; 15 positions agree with TRBD2. The J segment lost 9 bases and the V segment lost 4 bases, leaving 4 bases of the junction unmatched. In germline, CDR1 is SGHTA, CDR2 FQGNSA. The CDR3 spans 15 residues. The CDR3 nucleotides are TGTGCCAGCAGCTCCGGACTAGCGGGAGGGGCTGAGCAGTTCTTC. Its translation: CASSSGLAGGAEQFF.

This clonotype was counted many times. V and J are TRBV6-2 or TRBV6-3 and TRBJ1-3, with D unclear. V was shortened by 0 bases and J by 2 bases, with 17 bases between the two germline ends. This CDR3 spans 18 amino acids. CDR1 is MNHEY and CDR2 is SVGEGT in the germline V gene. The DNA for the CDR3 is TGTGCCAGCAGTTACTCGAGGACCCTAAGAATAGCTGGAAACACCATATATTTT. This translates into CASSYSRTLRIAGNTIYF.

This clonotype was seen many times. The gene calls are TRBV19 and TRBJ1-5, with 10 positions matching TRBD1. CDR3 size: 16 residues. V dropped 4 bases and J dropped 3; count of bases not matched to a gene: 6. Germline CDR1 is LNHDA and CDR2 is SQIVND (reference sequence). CDR3 amino acids: CASSSSGTGANQPQHF. The CDR3 DNA follows: TGTGCCAGTAGTAGCTCCGGGACAGGGGCCAATCAGCCCCAGCATTTT.

This clonotype occurred many times. This chain links TRBV7-2 with TRBJ1-1; D unclear. The CDR3 consists of 15 residues. Per the germline V gene, CDR1 is SGHTA and CDR2 is FQGNSA. Trimming removed 3 bases from V and 4 bases from J, with 15 bases in between. Written as DNA, the CDR3 is TGTGCCAGCAGCTTGGGCCTCCCGGGTGTCACTGAAGCTTTCTTT. Residues: CASSLGLPGVTEAFF. Full variable domain (rest looked up from reference TRBV7-2 and TRBJ1-1): GAGVSQSPSNKVTEKGKDVELRCDPISGHTALYWYRQSLGQGLEFLIYFQGNSAPDKSGLPSDRFSAERTGGSVSTLTIQRTQQEDSAVYLCASSLGLPGVTEAFFGQGTRLTVV.

Turning to this clonotype: A single base separates this from a much larger clone, so it may be a read error. V gene TRBV29-1 combines with J gene TRBJ2-3; D is unresolved. CDR1 SQVTM and CDR2 ANQGSEA come from the germline V gene. The germline V and J ends were trimmed by 5 bases and 1 base, with 10 bases remaining between them. This CDR3 is built from 13 residues. The CDR3 DNA sequence: TGCAGCGTTTGGTCCCCTGGCACAGATACGCAGTATTTT. Its protein is CSVWSPGTDTQYF.

Only a few counts were recorded for this clonotype. The chain employs TRBV30 and TRBJ1-1; 8 positions agree with TRBD1. V lost 5 bases and J lost 8; bases outside the gene matches: 4. CDR3 size: 11 residues. Looked up from germline, CDR1 is GTSNPN and CDR2 is SVGIG (reference sequence). The CDR3 region has the DNA TGTGCCTGGGACGACAGGGGAGAAGCTTTCTTT. This sequence encodes CAWDDRGEAFF.

Turning to this clonotype: A much bigger clone sits one base away, suggesting this may be a read error. The CDR3 is CANSYKKTGLLYNEQFF. CDR3 nucleotides: TGTGCCAACAGTTACAAGAAAACAGGCTTACTCTACAATGAGCAGTTCTTC. V is TRBV6-2 or TRBV6-3 and J is TRBJ2-1; D possibly corresponds to TRBD1 (5 bases). The CDR3 spans 17 residues. CDR1 is MNHEY and CDR2 is SVGEGT in the germline V gene.

The sample holds many counts of this clonotype. The rearrangement joins TRBV11-2 to TRBJ1-1; possibly TRBD1 for D (6 bases). Germline V gene sequence: CDR1 SGHAT, CDR2 FQNNGV. Trimming cost V 7 bases and J 6 bases, with 15 bases left between them. The CDR3 is 13 residues long. CDR3 sequence reads: CASKGGWDPEAFF. The CDR3 DNA reads TGTGCCAGCAAAGGGGGATGGGACCCTGAAGCTTTCTTT.

This clonotype was picked up many times. The V and J genes are TRBV7-8 and TRBJ2-5; D gene ambiguous. This CDR3 has 12 residues. Per the germline V gene, CDR1 is SGHVS and CDR2 is FQNEAQ. V gave up 5 bases and J gave up 5 bases, with 9 bases separating them. CDR3 sequence (DNA): TGTGCCAGCAGCAGGGAATGGGAGACCCAGTACTTC. Its translation: CASSREWETQYF.

In this sample, this clonotype turned up many times. This chain joins TRBV12-3 or TRBV12-4 and TRBJ2-1; the D gene is possibly TRBD1 (5 bases). CDR3 size: 15 residues. The V end was cut by 2 bases, the J end by 8 bases, with 16 bases between. The chain's CDR3 is CASSLRAGLKDEQFF. The CDR3 region has the DNA TGTGCCAGCAGTTTACGGGCAGGGTTGAAGGATGAGCAGTTCTTC.

The chain joins TRBV11-2 to TRBJ1-4; D unclear. Trimming shortened V by 5 bases and J by 5 bases, and 12 bases separated the two germline ends. The CDR3 sequence is 14 residues long. Per germline, CDR1 SGHAT and CDR2 FQNNGV. CDR3 DNA sequence: TGTGCCAGCAGCCAAGGCATCCGAAATGAAAAACTGTTTTTT. It translates to CASSQGIRNEKLFF.

The rearrangement joins TRBV28 to TRBJ2-3, with a tentative D call TRBD1 (5 bases). The CDR3 runs to 13 residues. CDR1 and CDR2 (germline): MDHEN, SYDVKM. V was cut by 5 bases and J by 2 bases, with 8 bases left in between. The CDR3 sequence is CASSPTATDTQYF. DNA of the CDR3: TGTGCCAGCAGTCCGACAGCCACAGATACGCAGTATTTT.

The chain links TRBV5-1 to TRBJ2-2, with D possibly TRBD2 on 5 matching bases. CDR1 and CDR2 (germline): SGHRS, YFSETQ. The CDR3 spans 14 residues. Trimming left V 0 bases short and J 5 bases short, with 8 bases between. The CDR3: CASSLGLATGELFF. DNA of the CDR3: TGCGCCAGCAGCTTGGGGCTAGCTACCGGGGAGCTGTTTTTT. Full variable domain (outside the CDR3, taken from reference TRBV5-1 and TRBJ2-2): KAGVTQTPRYLIKTRGQQVTLSCSPISGHRSVSWYQQTPGQGLQFLFEYFSETQRNKGNFPGRFSGRQFSNSRSEMNVSTLELGDSALYLCASSLGLATGELFFGEGSRLTVL.

In its sample, this clonotype was seen a few times. This chain joins TRBV30 and TRBJ1-5; D not certain. Deletions cut 0 bases from V and 12 bases from J, with 12 bases between. Germline V gives CDR1 GTSNPN, CDR2 SVGIG (reference sequence). The CDR3 covers 12 residues. The CDR3 loop reads CAWSVLSGLQHF. DNA for the CDR3: TGTGCCTGGAGTGTACTATCCGGCCTCCAGCATTTT.

This clonotype appeared many times. The rearrangement uses TRBV10-2 and TRBJ2-7, with 9 bases lining up with TRBD2. After removal of 2 bases from V and 4 bases from J, the junction contained 0 bases not matched to a gene. The CDR3 length is 13 residues. Per germline, CDR1 WSHSY and CDR2 SAAADI. CDR3 coding DNA: TGCGCCAGCAGTGAGGGACTAGCGTACGAGCAGTACGTC. Encoded protein: CASSEGLAYEQYV.

This clonotype was recorded at least ten times. The V gene is TRBV7-2, the J gene TRBJ2-3; D ambiguous. The CDR3 is made up of 12 amino acids. V was cut by 4 bases and J by 10 bases, with 12 bases left in between. The germline V gene encodes CDR1 SGHTA and CDR2 FQGNSA. CDR3 nucleotides: TGTGCCAGCAGCTGGGATCCCATATCGCAGTATTTT. It specifies CASSWDPISQYF. Based on the CDR3 plus reference TRBV7-2 and TRBJ2-3, the full variable domain is GAGVSQSPSNKVTEKGKDVELRCDPISGHTALYWYRQSLGQGLEFLIYFQGNSAPDKSGLPSDRFSAERTGGSVSTLTIQRTQQEDSAVYLCASSWDPISQYFGPGTRLTVL.

This clonotype appeared many times. The chain combines TRBV7-9 with TRBJ1-4; 7 bases are a match to TRBD1. From germline, CDR1 is SEHNR and CDR2 FQNEAQ (reference sequence). The CDR3 length is 16 residues. J gave up 4 bases and V 5 bases, and 10 bases lay outside the gene matches. The CDR3 is CASSQDTGTDNEKLFF. Here the CDR3 DNA reads TGTGCCAGCAGCCAAGACACGGGGACAGATAATGAAAAACTGTTTTTT.

This clonotype was seen more than once but under ten times. CDR3 bases: TGCAGTGCGACCGGACCCGATGGGGAAAAACTGTTTTTT. Translated, it gives CSATGPDGEKLFF. This chain connects TRBV20-1 to TRBJ1-4; D uncertain. The germline gives CDR1 DFQATT, CDR2 SNEGSKA (reference sequence). The V end lost 6 bases, the J end lost 8 bases, and 16 bases lay between the germline ends. The CDR3 spans 13 residues.

This clonotype was counted only a few times. This sequence joins TRBV9 and TRBJ2-4; a weak D match, TRBD2 (5 bases). The CDR3 consists of 16 residues. Germline V gene data show CDR1 as SGDLS and CDR2 as YYNGEE. Trimming pared 3 bases from V and 0 bases from J, leaving 13 bases between. CDR3 residues: CASSAIGGPAKNIQYF. The CDR3 region has the DNA TGTGCCAGCAGCGCTATCGGCGGGCCAGCCAAAAACATTCAGTACTTC.

This clonotype was observed at least ten times. The rearrangement joins TRBV7-2 to TRBJ2-3, with TRBD2 identical over 12 bases. Germline CDR1 reads SGHTA; CDR2 reads FQGNSA. This CDR3 is built from 16 residues. The J segment lost 2 bases and the V segment lost 5 bases, leaving 5 bases of the junction unmatched. The CDR3 nucleotides read TGTGCCAGCAGCCTTCGACTAGCGGGGGCCACAGATACGCAGTATTTT. It is translated as CASSLRLAGATDTQYF.

J is TRBJ2-1 and V is TRBV20-1, with TRBD2 matching over 12 bases. This CDR3 comprises 14 residues. J gave up 5 bases and V 5 bases, and 4 bases lay outside the gene matches. Germline CDR1 reads DFQATT; CDR2 reads SNEGSKA (reference sequence). CDR3 residues: CSALWTSGDNEQFF. The DNA of the CDR3 is TGCAGTGCTCTATGGACTAGCGGGGACAATGAGCAGTTCTTC.

This clonotype was found a few times. This chain connects TRBV5-4 to TRBJ2-3; D remains ambiguous. Per the germline V gene, CDR1 is SGHNT and CDR2 is YYREEE (reference sequence). V dropped 0 bases and J dropped 8 bases, with 4 bases sitting between them. This CDR3 has 11 residues. The CDR3 nucleotides are TGTGCCAGCAGCTTGGAACGTACGCAGTATTTT. Translated: CASSLERTQYF.